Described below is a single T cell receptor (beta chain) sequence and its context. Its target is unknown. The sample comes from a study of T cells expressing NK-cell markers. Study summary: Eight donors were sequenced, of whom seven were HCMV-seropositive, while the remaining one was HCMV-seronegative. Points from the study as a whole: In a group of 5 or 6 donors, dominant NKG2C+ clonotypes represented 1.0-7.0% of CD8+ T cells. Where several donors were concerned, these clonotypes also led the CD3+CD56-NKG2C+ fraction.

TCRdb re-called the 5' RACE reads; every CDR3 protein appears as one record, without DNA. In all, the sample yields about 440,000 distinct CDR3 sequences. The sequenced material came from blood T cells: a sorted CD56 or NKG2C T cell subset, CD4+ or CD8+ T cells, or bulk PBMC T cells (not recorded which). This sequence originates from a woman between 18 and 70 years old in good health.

CDR3 loop: CASSNLSGRFSYNEQFF. The chain recombines TRBV5-6 with TRBJ2-1; TCRdb's D call of TRBD2 is untestable without DNA. The CDR3 covers 17 residues. The germline V gene encodes CDR1 SGHDT and CDR2 YYEEEE. The whole variable domain, filled in from reference TRBV5-6 and TRBJ2-1, reads DAGVTQSPTHLIKTRGQQVTLRCSPKSGHDTVSWYQQALGQGPQFIFQYYEEEERQRGNFPDRFSGHQFPNYSSELNVNALLLGDSALYLCASSNLSGRFSYNEQFFGPGTRLTVL.